These 26 T cell receptor beta chains share one sample of origin, sequenced in a study of CD8 T cells in Susac syndrome (dated by TCRdb to between 2018 and 2020). Preparation of the library involved the immunoSEQ multiplex PCR assay. RNA was extracted using the RNeasy kit, and about 0.45 to 1 ug of the RNA was reverse transcribed with random hexamers. TCRdb itself trimmed the public reads at Q25 with fastp, ran MiXCR and retained productive beta chains. One record per CDR3 amino acid sequence lists the most common genes and DNA. Counted in this sample were 100,000 to 150,000 distinct CDR3 sequences; just under 95% of them appeared once. The top ten clonotypes cover around 0.27% of the sample. The sequenced material came from CD8+ T cells from PBMCs. These TCRs come from a human donor with Susac syndrome.

This chain connects TRBV18 to TRBJ2-5, with D possibly TRBD2 on 6 matching bases. CDR3 length equals 14 residues. Germline V CDR1 and CDR2: KGHSH, LQKENI. Trimming removed 5 bases at V and 4 bases at J, with 14 bases between. The CDR3 sequence: CASSSWGTLETQYF. The CDR3 nucleotides are TGTGCCAGCTCATCTTGGGGGACTTTAGAGACCCAGTACTTC.

The V and J genes are TRBV12-3 or TRBV12-4 and TRBJ2-7; D uncertain. The CDR3 spans 12 residues. The germline V and J ends were trimmed by 6 bases and 6 bases, with 12 bases remaining between them. CDR3 DNA sequence: TGTGCCAGCAGCCCAGGCGCGGCCGAGCAGTACTTC. Its translation: CASSPGAAEQYF.

This clonotype was observed a single time. The chain has TRBV7-9 and TRBJ2-3, with D maybe TRBD1 (6 bases). Trimming took 6 bases from V and 1 from J, leaving 17 bases between them. This CDR3 spans 16 amino acids. The germline CDR1 and CDR2 sequences are SEHNR and FQNEAQ (reference sequence). The CDR3 here is CASSPGVVERTDTQYF. The DNA for the CDR3 is TGTGCCAGCAGTCCAGGGGTTGTTGAACGCACAGATACGCAGTATTTT.

The chain combines TRBV27 with TRBJ2-5; tentative D call: TRBD1 (6 bases). Germline CDR1 and CDR2: MNHEY and SMNVEV (reference sequence). V lost 0 bases, J lost 2 bases, and 7 bases lay in between. The CDR3 is 14 residues long. CDR3 sequence reads: CASSLSGQQETQYF. CDR3 nucleotides: TGTGCCAGCAGTTTATCGGGACAACAAGAGACCCAGTACTTC.

V gene TRBV11-2 combines with J gene TRBJ1-1, with unresolved D. The CDR3 sequence is 13 residues long. Germline V gives CDR1 SGHAT, CDR2 FQNNGV. Trimming took 6 bases from V and 0 from J, leaving 8 bases between them. DNA for the CDR3: TGTGCCAGCAGTGACCGGTTGAACACTGAAGCTTTCTTT. Amino acids: CASSDRLNTEAFF.

The CDR3 DNA is TGTGCCAGCAGTGCCCGGACAGGGGGACGGGGCTACACCTTC. Translating it yields CASSARTGGRGYTF. The V call is TRBV6-5, the J call TRBJ1-2; 10 bases match TRBD1. Per the germline V gene, CDR1 is MNHEY and CDR2 is SVGAGI. The CDR3 contains 14 residues. Trimming cost V 5 bases and J 8 bases; bases outside gene matches: 8.

The rearrangement joins TRBV7-6 to TRBJ2-7; possibly TRBD1 for D (6 bases). From germline, CDR1 is SGHVS and CDR2 FNYEAQ. The CDR3 spans 13 residues. Trimming pared 9 bases from V and 2 bases from J, leaving 14 bases between. CDR3 DNA: TGTGCCAGTGGGACCGGGACACCCTACGAGCAGTACTTC. Translating gives CASGTGTPYEQYF.

This chain joins TRBV4-3 and TRBJ2-7; a possible D gene is TRBD2 (5 bases). V was clipped by 0 bases and J by 5 bases, with 20 bases between them. From germline, CDR1 is LGHNA and CDR2 YSLEER. This CDR3 contains 17 residues. The CDR3 region is CASSQDANGLALDEQYF. The CDR3, as DNA: TGCGCCAGCAGCCAAGATGCCAACGGGCTAGCTCTCGACGAGCAGTACTTC.

The chain links TRBV4-3 to TRBJ2-5, with D tentatively TRBD1 (5 bases). The germline CDR1 and CDR2 sequences are LGHNA and YSLEER. The CDR3 is made up of 14 amino acids. V was cut by 4 bases and J by 4 bases, with 13 bases left in between. CDR3 sequence: CASSLQGLGETQYF. Here the CDR3 DNA reads TGCGCCAGCAGCCTTCAGGGATTGGGAGAGACCCAGTACTTC.

J is TRBJ2-5 and V is TRBV15; a possible D gene is TRBD2 (6 bases). This CDR3 contains 17 residues. V was shortened by 1 base and J by 5 bases, with 20 bases between the two germline ends. Germline CDR1 is LNHNV and CDR2 is YYDKDF (reference sequence). For the CDR3, the DNA is TGTGCCACCAGCAGAGCCCAAACGGGGGTTGGCCGGGAGACCCAGTACTTC. This codes for CATSRAQTGVGRETQYF.

The CDR3 protein is CASSTGDRRTDTQYF. CDR3 bases: TGTGCCAGCAGCACGGGGGACAGACGCACAGATACGCAGTATTTT. This sequence joins TRBV5-6 and TRBJ2-3; possibly TRBD1 for D (7 bases). CDR3 length: 15 amino acids. V was clipped by 4 bases and J by 1 base, with 13 bases between them. Germline assignment: CDR1 SGHDT and CDR2 YYEEEE.

The chain is built from TRBV19 and TRBJ1-2; the D gene is possibly TRBD1 (5 bases). CDR3 size: 14 residues. Trimming cost V 2 bases and J 8 bases, with 15 bases left between them. CDR1 and CDR2 (germline): LNHDA, SQIVND (reference sequence). The CDR3 nucleotides read TGTGCCAGTAGTATAAGGAGGGGACTTGAGGGCTACACCTTC. Translation: CASSIRRGLEGYTF.

This chain links TRBV7-6 with TRBJ2-5, with D hard to call. The ends were cut back, 1 base at V and 3 bases at J, with 6 bases in the middle. This CDR3 is built from 13 residues. CDR1 SGHVS and CDR2 FNYEAQ come from the germline V gene. Written as DNA, the CDR3 is TGTGCCAGCAGCTTAGGGGCGGAAGAGACCCAGTACTTC. Protein product: CASSLGAEETQYF. Full variable domain (remainder filled in from reference TRBV7-6 and TRBJ2-5): GAGVSQSPRYKVTKRGQDVALRCDPISGHVSLYWYRQALGQGPEFLTYFNYEAQQDKSGLPNDRFSAERPEGSISTLTIQRTEQRDSAMYRCASSLGAEETQYFGPGTRLLVL.

The J gene is TRBJ2-7, the V gene TRBV7-9; 10 bases map to TRBD1. CDR3 length equals 13 residues. Germline assignment: CDR1 SEHNR and CDR2 FQNEAQ (reference sequence). Trimming cost V 5 bases and J 5 bases; bases outside gene matches: 3. DNA for the CDR3: TGTGCCAGCAGCACCGGGACAGGGGACGAGCAGTACTTC. Translation gives CASSTGTGDEQYF.

CDR3 DNA: TGTGCCAGCAGTTCTTACCAAGAGACCCAGTACTTC. Translating it yields CASSSYQETQYF. This chain links TRBV12-3 or TRBV12-4 with TRBJ2-5; D not certain. V was trimmed by 4 bases and J by 0 bases, leaving 3 bases between them. This CDR3 region has 12 residues.

The count of this clonotype is one. J is TRBJ1-2 and V is TRBV30; D remains unclear. CDR1 is GTSNPN, CDR2 SVGIG, per germline (reference sequence). Trimming took 5 bases from V and 8 from J, leaving 12 bases between them. This CDR3 has 11 amino acids. The DNA of the CDR3 is TGTGCCTGGGACGAGCAAAGCGGCTACACCTTC. It encodes CAWDEQSGYTF.

The chain uses TRBV5-6 and TRBJ2-1; 9 bases match TRBD2. Germline CDR1 reads SGHDT; CDR2 reads YYEEEE. The CDR3 totals 15 residues. Trimming cost V 2 bases and J 4 bases; bases outside gene matches: 4. CDR3 nucleotides: TGTGCCAGCAGCTTCGCGGGGGGGCCTTACAATGAGCAGTTCTTC. It encodes CASSFAGGPYNEQFF.

J is TRBJ2-1 and V is TRBV19; D perhaps matches TRBD2 (6 bases). CDR3 length: 13 residues. Per the germline V gene, CDR1 is LNHDA and CDR2 is SQIVND (reference sequence). Trimming left V 6 bases short and J 6 bases short, with 12 bases between. The chain's CDR3 is CASSFGSVNEQFF. The CDR3 region has the DNA TGTGCCAGTAGCTTCGGGAGCGTCAATGAGCAGTTCTTC.

The chain uses TRBV9 and TRBJ2-4, with 9 bases that match TRBD2. Germline CDR1 and CDR2: SGDLS and YYNGEE. The CDR3 runs to 15 residues. V shed 6 bases, J shed 6 bases, and the junction held 10 bases outside the gene matches. The DNA for the CDR3 is TGTGCCAGCACCGAAGCTAGCGGGGAGGGAAACATTCAGTACTTC. Translation gives CASTEASGEGNIQYF.

The genes are TRBV20-1 and TRBJ2-1; 8 nucleotides match TRBD2. Per the germline V gene, CDR1 is DFQATT and CDR2 is SNEGSKA (reference sequence). After removal of 2 bases from V and 4 bases from J, the junction contained 10 bases not matched to a gene. This CDR3 has 16 residues. In DNA form, the CDR3 reads TGCAGTGCTAGAACGGGACTAGGAGGGCGATACAATGAGCAGTTCTTC. Protein: CSARTGLGGRYNEQFF.

V gene TRBV7-2 combines with J gene TRBJ2-7; D may be TRBD1 (6 bases). Trimming took off 5 bases at V and 0 bases at J, with 17 bases between the two ends. CDR1 and CDR2 from the germline V gene are SGHTA and FQGNSA. This CDR3 comprises 16 residues. The DNA of the CDR3 is TGTGCCAGCAGCCCCGTTCCGCAGGGGAGCTCCTACGAGCAGTACTTC. Amino acid sequence: CASSPVPQGSSYEQYF. Based on the CDR3 plus reference TRBV7-2 and TRBJ2-7, the full variable domain is GAGVSQSPSNKVTEKGKDVELRCDPISGHTALYWYRQSLGQGLEFLIYFQGNSAPDKSGLPSDRFSAERTGGSVSTLTIQRTQQEDSAVYLCASSPVPQGSSYEQYFGPGTRLTVT.

This clonotype was counted a single time. The chain recombines TRBV3-1 with TRBJ2-1, with unresolved D. CDR1 is LGHDT, CDR2 YNNKEL, per germline (reference sequence). The V end lost 1 base, the J end lost 9 bases, and 13 bases lay between the germline ends. CDR3 size: 14 residues. As DNA, the CDR3 is TGTGCCAGCAGCCAAGGACTCCTTTCGGGTGAGCAGTTCTTC. Protein: CASSQGLLSGEQFF.

This CDR3 reads CAISEVGTSNYGYTF. The CDR3 region has the DNA TGTGCCATCAGTGAGGTCGGGACTTCTAACTATGGCTACACCTTC. The chain uses TRBV10-3 and TRBJ1-2; D may be TRBD1 (5 bases). The CDR3 spans 15 residues. Looked up from germline, CDR1 is ENHRY and CDR2 is SYGVKD. V was clipped by 2 bases and J by 0 bases, with 10 bases between them.

This clonotype has just one count. The V gene is TRBV29-1, the J gene TRBJ2-4; the D gene is possibly TRBD1 (5 bases). In germline, CDR1 is SQVTM, CDR2 ANQGSEA. V was pared by 4 bases and J by 0 bases, with 7 bases between. This CDR3 has 13 amino acids. The CDR3 here is CSVGQLAKNIQYF. CDR3 in DNA: TGCAGCGTTGGACAGCTAGCCAAAAACATTCAGTACTTC.

This chain links TRBV12-3 or TRBV12-4 with TRBJ2-3; maybe TRBD2 (6 bases). Between the trimmed V and J ends, which lost 6 bases and 2 bases, there was a span of 18 bases. This CDR3 is 16 amino acids long. CDR3 DNA sequence: TGTGCCAGCAGCCTGTCCGGAATAGCGGCCACAGATACGCAGTATTTT. This translates into CASSLSGIAATDTQYF.

This clonotype was recorded only once. V gene TRBV3-1 combines with J gene TRBJ2-5; maybe TRBD2 (6 bases). From germline, CDR1 is LGHDT and CDR2 YNNKEL (reference sequence). The CDR3 length is 16 residues. Between the trimmed V and J ends, which lost 1 base and 2 bases, there was a span of 14 bases. CDR3 loop: CASSQAEGLTQETQYF. As DNA, the CDR3 is TGTGCCAGCAGCCAAGCCGAGGGACTGACTCAAGAGACCCAGTACTTC.